The 18 T cell receptor beta chains in this list originate from one sample, sequenced in a study of shared clonotypes between healthy human individuals (TCRdb year 2020). Library prep was done by the immunoSEQ multiplex PCR assay. TCRdb limited this immuneACCESS table to in-frame rearrangements with V and J called. A share of clones is missing; checked studies link under half to unresolved V genes, and the rest is unexplained. This sample comprises under 1,100,000 clones, about 84% of them detected only once. The ten biggest clones cover around 0.61% of the sample. The sample comprised memory CD4+ T cells from PBMCs. The cell subset or site label here, explained by the study, means: CD45RA-negative fraction. Receptors originate from a man in his late teens or twenties in good health. Some clones in this sample may be carry-over from other donors' samples.

This clone has a single count. The chain couples TRBV28 to TRBJ1-2; 9 nucleotides agree with TRBD1. Germline V gives CDR1 MDHEN, CDR2 SYDVKM. There are 15 residues in the CDR3. Germline trimming cut 5 bases from V and 8 bases from J; bases unmatched to any gene: 12. The CDR3: CASSVGQGTLWGYTF. CDR3 in DNA: TGTGCCAGCAGTGTCGGACAGGGGACGCTCTGGGGCTACACCTTC.

This rearrangement joins TRBV5-1 to TRBJ2-5; 7 positions agree with TRBD1. The V gene's germline CDR1 is SGHRS and CDR2 YFSETQ. The CDR3 is made up of 13 amino acids. After removal of 3 bases from V and 3 bases from J, the junction contained 2 bases not matched to a gene. The CDR3 loop reads CASSSDRKETQYF. The CDR3 nucleotides read TGCGCCAGCAGCTCGGACAGGAAAGAGACCCAGTACTTC. The full variable domain, in which reference TRBV5-1 and TRBJ2-5 provide the parts outside the CDR3, is KAGVTQTPRYLIKTRGQQVTLSCSPISGHRSVSWYQQTPGQGLQFLFEYFSETQRNKGNFPGRFSGRQFSNSRSEMNVSTLELGDSALYLCASSSDRKETQYFGPGTRLLVL.

This clone was seen many times. The chain has TRBV28 and TRBJ1-5; possibly TRBD1 for D (5 bases). Trimming shortened V by 3 bases and J by 9 bases, and 18 bases separated the two germline ends. The CDR3 totals 15 residues. CDR1 and CDR2 from the germline V gene are MDHEN and SYDVKM. The CDR3 spells CASSFVVDSTPPQHF. In DNA form, the CDR3 reads TGTGCCAGCAGTTTTGTGGTCGACAGTACCCCGCCCCAGCATTTT.

This CDR3 reads CASSPDSRYEQYF. CDR3 bases: TGTGCCAGCAGTCCAGACAGCCGATACGAGCAGTACTTC. This chain uses TRBV6-6 with TRBJ2-7; D might be TRBD1 (5 bases). The germline V gene has CDR1 MNHNY and CDR2 SVGAGI (reference sequence). V was shortened by 5 bases and J by 4 bases, with 12 bases between the two germline ends. The length of the CDR3 is 13 residues.

This chain links TRBV29-1 with TRBJ2-5; 11 bases are shared with TRBD2. This CDR3 has 13 amino acids. Unmatched junction bases numbered 6, after V lost 4 bases and J lost 8 bases. CDR1 is SQVTM, CDR2 ANQGSEA, per germline. DNA of the CDR3: TGCAGCGTTGCCGGCCTAGCGGGAGGAACCCAGTACTTC. This codes for CSVAGLAGGTQYF.

This clone was seen more than once but under ten times. The J gene is TRBJ1-4, the V gene TRBV2; D gene uncertain. Germline V CDR1 and CDR2: SNHLY, FYNNEI. Trimming shortened V by 10 bases and J by 2 bases, and 11 bases separated the two germline ends. CDR3 length: 13 residues. CDR3 nucleotides: TGTGCCATCCTCCGCAGGACTAATGAAAAACTGTTTTTT. This gives the protein CAILRRTNEKLFF.

CDR3 residues: CASSLLAGSDYNEQFF. In DNA form, the CDR3 reads TGTGCCAGCAGCTTACTAGCGGGATCCGATTACAATGAGCAGTTCTTC. This rearrangement joins TRBV7-3 to TRBJ2-1; 9 bases fit TRBD2. Germline V gives CDR1 SGHTA, CDR2 FQGTGA. This CDR3 is built from 16 residues. Trimming cost V 2 bases and J 4 bases; bases outside gene matches: 6.

This clone was detected only once. The chain employs TRBV9 and TRBJ2-7; TRBD1 agrees at 11 bases. The CDR3 extends over 17 amino acids. Per germline, CDR1 SGDLS and CDR2 YYNGEE. The J segment lost 5 bases and the V segment lost 3 bases, leaving 13 bases of the junction unmatched. DNA of the CDR3: TGTGCCAGCAGCGCGCACAGGGGACAGGGGGATGCGAACGAGCAGTACTTC. Translated: CASSAHRGQGDANEQYF.

In its sample, this clone was seen once. In the same sample, other DNA sequences code for this CDR3. The rearrangement uses TRBV11-3 and TRBJ2-2; 7 bases map to TRBD2. Trimming at V came to 3 bases and at J to 0 bases, leaving 1 base not matched to a gene. The CDR3 totals 15 residues. Per germline, CDR1 SGHNT and CDR2 YENEEA. Here the CDR3 reads CASSFSGTNTGELFF. CDR3 nucleotide sequence: TGTGCCAGCAGCTTCAGCGGGACGAACACCGGGGAGCTGTTTTTT. Full variable domain (remainder filled in from reference TRBV11-3 and TRBJ2-2): EAGVVQSPRYKIIEKKQPVAFWCNPISGHNTLYWYLQNLGQGPELLIRYENEEAVDDSQLPKDRFSAERLKGVDSTLKIQPAELGDSAVYLCASSFSGTNTGELFFGEGSRLTVL.

The J gene is TRBJ1-1, the V gene TRBV18; no firm D call. The V gene's germline CDR1 is KGHSH and CDR2 LQKENI. The ends were cut back, 2 bases at V and 1 base at J, with 8 bases in the middle. This CDR3 region has 14 residues. For the CDR3, the DNA is TGTGCCAGCTCACCATACGACGGGAACACTGAAGCTTTCTTT. Translating it yields CASSPYDGNTEAFF.

The rearrangement links TRBV18 to TRBJ1-1; D is ambiguous. V shed 3 bases and J shed 0 bases, with 14 bases lying between them. Germline V gives CDR1 KGHSH, CDR2 LQKENI. This CDR3 contains 16 residues. CDR3 sequence (DNA): TGTGCCAGCTCACCTGACACAGCTCGGATGAACACTGAAGCTTTCTTT. Amino acids: CASSPDTARMNTEAFF.

The V gene is TRBV4-3, the J gene TRBJ2-7, with D possibly being TRBD1 or TRBD2 (5 bases each). Trimming took off 5 bases at V and 1 base at J, with 12 bases between the two ends. Per the germline V gene, CDR1 is LGHNA and CDR2 is YSLEER. The CDR3 is made up of 14 amino acids. The CDR3: CASSYGTSSYEQYF. The CDR3 DNA reads as TGCGCCAGCAGCTATGGGACGTCGTCCTACGAGCAGTACTTC.

This chain uses TRBV4-2 with TRBJ1-4, with D unresolved. Per the germline V gene, CDR1 is LGHNA and CDR2 is YNFKEQ. With 0 bases removed from V and 7 bases from J, the gap between germline ends came to 9 bases. The length of the CDR3 is 14 residues. The CDR3 reads CASSQDKESEKLFF. CDR3 nucleotide sequence: TGTGCCAGCAGCCAAGATAAAGAATCTGAAAAACTGTTTTTT.

This chain uses TRBV30 with TRBJ2-2; possible D gene TRBD2, 5 bases. Per germline, CDR1 GTSNPN and CDR2 SVGIG (reference sequence). V gave up 3 bases and J gave up 6 bases, with 14 bases separating them. The CDR3 is 14 amino acids. CDR3 sequence reads: CAWRRTLGPGELFF. CDR3 sequence (DNA): TGTGCCTGGAGAAGGACTCTGGGTCCCGGGGAGCTGTTTTTT.

The V call is TRBV7-2, the J call TRBJ2-7, with 9 positions matching TRBD1. CDR3 length: 18 residues. Germline V CDR1 and CDR2: SGHTA, FQGNSA. Germline trimming cut 1 base from V and 2 bases from J; bases unmatched to any gene: 12. In nucleotides, the CDR3 is TGTGCCAGCAGCTTAGAGAGATCAGGGGACAGGGACCCCTACGAGCAGTACTTC. This gives the protein CASSLERSGDRDPYEQYF. Variable domain in full (rest from reference TRBV7-2 and TRBJ2-7): GAGVSQSPSNKVTEKGKDVELRCDPISGHTALYWYRQSLGQGLEFLIYFQGNSAPDKSGLPSDRFSAERTGGSVSTLTIQRTQQEDSAVYLCASSLERSGDRDPYEQYFGPGTRLTVT.

V is TRBV7-2 and J is TRBJ2-5; possibly TRBD1 for D (6 bases). V dropped 3 bases and J dropped 1 base, with 9 bases sitting between them. The CDR3 spans 14 residues. Germline V CDR1 and CDR2: SGHTA, FQGNSA. The CDR3 DNA reads as TGTGCCAGCAGCTTCGGACAGCCCCAAGAGACCCAGTACTTC. It specifies CASSFGQPQETQYF.

With respect to this clone: This sample includes further DNA sequences coding for the same CDR3. CDR3 residues: CASSLAGTPEQYF. For the CDR3, the DNA is TGCGCCAGCAGCTTGGCAGGGACCCCCGAGCAGTACTTC. The chain uses TRBV5-1 and TRBJ2-7; tentatively, D is TRBD1 or TRBD2 (5 bases each). This CDR3 spans 13 amino acids. Per germline, CDR1 SGHRS and CDR2 YFSETQ. Trimming took 0 bases from V and 6 from J, leaving 10 bases between them.

The V call is TRBV28, the J call TRBJ1-5; D is ambiguous. CDR3 size: 14 residues. The V gene lost 3 bases and the J gene lost 0 bases, with 6 bases spanning the gap. Germline V gene sequence: CDR1 MDHEN, CDR2 SYDVKM. The CDR3 DNA sequence: TGTGCCAGCAGTTTTTTGGTTAGCAATCAGCCCCAGCATTTT. This sequence encodes CASSFLVSNQPQHF.